This T cell receptor (beta chain) was found in a study of siplizumab effects on memory and regulatory T cells. Trimming took 10 bases from V and 3 from J; bases not matched to a gene: 12. This CDR3 has 16 amino acids. Looked up from germline, CDR1 is LNHDA and CDR2 is SQIVND (reference sequence). Approximately 100,000 TCR templates per sample were sequenced. Repertoires were generated with immunoSEQ multiplex PCR, while TCRdb's copy carries only in-frame clones and drops some. Of 90,000 to 110,000 clones listed, 92% are singletons. This clone occurred once. The antigen remains undetermined. General study findings and limits: Unstimulated subsets contained matches for only a minor fraction of alloreactive clones. A major contribution to the alloresponse seemed to be made by naive T cells, which seemed more diverse than memory cells.

The rearrangement links TRBV19 to TRBJ2-3, with 11 bases matching TRBD2. Source material: Tregs sorted from blood. This clonotype was sampled from a human donor in good health. CDR3 loop: CATKQTLAGVTDTQYF. The CDR3 DNA sequence: TGTGCCACCAAACAAACACTAGCGGGGGTTACAGATACGCAGTATTTT.